The source of this TCR beta chain is a study of blood T cell repertoires in COVID-19. This table comes from immunoSEQ multiplex PCR, and its TCRdb copy is limited to in-frame clones, with some not included. The sample holds approximately 180,000 clones; 81% are singletons and the top ten take roughly an eighth. Germline V CDR1 and CDR2: MNHNY, SVGAGI (reference sequence). Between the trimmed V and J ends, which lost 8 bases and 4 bases, there was a span of 14 bases. The CDR3 is made up of 13 amino acids. The chain is built from TRBV6-6 and TRBJ1-1; D gene uncertain. Sequencing was carried out using peripheral blood. The source of this sequence is an elderly woman with COVID-19, enrolled during active disease. CDR3 sequence reads: CASREEVGTEAFF. The CDR3 DNA follows: TGTGCCAGCCGGGAGGAGGTGGGCACTGAAGCTTTCTTT.